This T cell receptor (beta chain) was sequenced for a study of identical twins. The CDR3 covers 16 residues. Germline lookup yields CDR1 SGHRS and CDR2 YFSETQ. The V gene lost 0 bases and the J gene lost 7 bases, with 16 bases spanning the gap. Template switching supplied a universal primer site; unique molecular identifiers were carried on the cDNA. MiXCR was run by TCRdb on the 5' RACE reads, yielding one entry per CDR3 protein. The sample contains 400,000 to 600,000 distinct CDR3 sequences, more than 20% of which appear only once. Study-wide results and limits: Researchers reported weaker excess twin sharing in beta out-of-frame sequences. Abundant beta clonotypes from cord blood had fewer insertions, unlike memory repertoires, which showed none.

Note on this clonotype: Its target is not known.

Among all donors, each was a healthy Caucasian. This sample was shared with a second study, whose subject was yellow fever vaccine responses in identical twins.

The material sequenced was CD4+ T cells sorted from blood. The chain employs TRBV5-1 and TRBJ2-2; D is tentatively TRBD1 or TRBD2 (5 bases each). The source of this sequence is a woman aged 18-29 years in good health. The CDR3 DNA reads TGCGCCAGCAGCTTGGCCCGGGACCAACGGCGCGGGGAGCTGTTTTTT. It yields the protein CASSLARDQRRGELFF.